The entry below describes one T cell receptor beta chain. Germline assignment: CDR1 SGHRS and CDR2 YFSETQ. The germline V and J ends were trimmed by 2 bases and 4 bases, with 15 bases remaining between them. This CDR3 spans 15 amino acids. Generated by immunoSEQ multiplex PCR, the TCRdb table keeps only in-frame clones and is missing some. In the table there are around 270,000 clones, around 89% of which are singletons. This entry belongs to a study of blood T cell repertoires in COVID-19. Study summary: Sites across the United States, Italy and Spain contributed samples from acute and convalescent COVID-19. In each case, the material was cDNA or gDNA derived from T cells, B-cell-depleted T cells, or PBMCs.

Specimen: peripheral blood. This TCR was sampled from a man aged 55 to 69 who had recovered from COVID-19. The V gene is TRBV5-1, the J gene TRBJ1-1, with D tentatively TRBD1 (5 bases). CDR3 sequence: CASSFTAGKGTEAFF. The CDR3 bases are TGCGCCAGCAGCTTCACCGCAGGGAAGGGCACTGAAGCTTTCTTT.